A single sample is the source of the 4 T cell receptor beta chains below, sequenced in a study of blood T cell repertoires in COVID-19. The method was immunoSEQ multiplex PCR; TCRdb's version includes in-frame clones alone and lacks a portion of them. The data show about 180,000 clones, with around 88% seen just once and roughly 4.2% held by the top ten. The sample was peripheral blood. These receptors all stem from a woman aged 25 to 39 with acute or convalescent COVID-19.

The chain links TRBV7-2 to TRBJ2-7; the match to TRBD2 covers 15 bases. CDR1 is SGHTA and CDR2 is FQGNSA in the germline V gene. The V gene end was trimmed by 1 base and the J gene end by 4 bases; junction bases not matched to a gene: 2. CDR3 length: 16 amino acids. The CDR3 reads CASSLEGTSGRYEQYF. As DNA, the CDR3 is TGTGCCAGCAGCTTAGAAGGGACTAGCGGGAGGTACGAGCAGTACTTC.

V is TRBV11-2 and J is TRBJ1-6; 7 nucleotides line up with TRBD1. Per germline, CDR1 SGHAT and CDR2 FQNNGV. The CDR3 is 13 residues long. Trimming at V came to 5 bases and at J to 16 bases, leaving 11 bases not matched to a gene. In DNA form, the CDR3 reads TGTGCCAGCAGCAACCTTGGACAGGCCGCTCTCCACTTT. Its translation: CASSNLGQAALHF.

This chain uses TRBV10-1 with TRBJ2-1; TRBD2 agrees at 12 bases. CDR1 is WNHNN, CDR2 SYGVQD, per germline (reference sequence). Losses at the gene ends were 6 bases for V and 6 bases for J; bases not matched to a gene: 3. The CDR3 loop spans 14 amino acids. CDR3 sequence reads: CASSLTSGGNEQFF. For the CDR3, the DNA is TGCGCCAGCAGCCTGACTAGCGGGGGCAATGAGCAGTTCTTC.

The chain carries TRBV3-1 (or the pseudogene TRBV3-2) and TRBJ2-1, with 7 bases matching TRBD2. The CDR3 is 14 residues long. Trimming at V came to 5 bases and at J to 2 bases, leaving 3 bases not matched to a gene. From germline, CDR1 is LGHDT and CDR2 YNNKEL (reference sequence). The CDR3 reads CASSTSATYNEQFF. The CDR3 region has the DNA TGTGCCAGCAGCACTAGCGCAACCTACAATGAGCAGTTCTTC.